This entry lists 7 T cell receptor beta chains sequenced from one sample in a study of identical twins. TCRdb fed the 5' RACE reads into MiXCR, producing one record per CDR3 protein. The sample contains about 690,000 distinct CDR3 sequences, 5.5% to 6.5% of which appear only once. The sample comprised naive T cells sorted from blood. These receptors were obtained from a man aged 18 to 29 in good health.

There are a few counts of this clonotype. DNA for the CDR3: TGTGCCAGCAGCCCTGTAGTGGTAACCAGGGAGCTGTTTTTT. It encodes CASSPVVVTRELFF. The chain uses TRBV7-2 and TRBJ2-2; no reliable D call. The germline gives CDR1 SGHTA, CDR2 FQGNSA. V was pared by 5 bases and J by 9 bases, with 16 bases between. The CDR3 runs to 14 residues. The complete variable domain, with remaining parts taken from reference TRBV7-2 and TRBJ2-2, reads GAGVSQSPSNKVTEKGKDVELRCDPISGHTALYWYRQSLGQGLEFLIYFQGNSAPDKSGLPSDRFSAERTGGSVSTLTIQRTQQEDSAVYLCASSPVVVTRELFFGEGSRLTVL.

Many counts were recorded for this clonotype. In DNA, the CDR3 is TGTGCCAGCAGCGACACAAGGACACACCTGAGCTCTGGAAACACCATATATTTT. Protein sequence: CASSDTRTHLSSGNTIYF. J is TRBJ1-3 and V is TRBV6-1, with D maybe TRBD1 (5 bases). The CDR3 is made up of 18 amino acids. The germline V gene encodes CDR1 MNHNS and CDR2 SASEGT. V lost 6 bases and J 0 bases, leaving 21 bases between the germline ends.

There are many counts of this clonotype. The J gene is TRBJ2-7, the V gene TRBV5-1; D is tentatively TRBD1 or TRBD2 (5 bases each). The CDR3 runs to 16 residues. V lost 0 bases and J 2 bases, leaving 15 bases between the germline ends. Germline V lookup: CDR1 SGHRS, CDR2 YFSETQ. This chain's CDR3 is CASSLGMGLGTYEQYV. The CDR3 DNA follows: TGCGCCAGCAGCTTGGGAATGGGGCTCGGGACCTACGAGCAGTACGTC.

This clonotype was observed a handful of times. The rearrangement joins TRBV24-1 to TRBJ1-2; D is ambiguous. Germline CDR1 KGHDR, CDR2 SFDVKD. The CDR3 length is 15 residues. Trimming pared 1 base from V and 4 bases from J, leaving 12 bases between. CDR3 coding DNA: TGTGCCACCAGTGATTTTTCGTCCGGCAGCTATGGCTACACCTTC. This codes for CATSDFSSGSYGYTF.

This clonotype was seen many times. The chain is built from TRBV3-1 and TRBJ1-1, with D uncertain. The CDR3 totals 14 residues. Germline CDR1 reads LGHDT; CDR2 reads YNNKEL (reference sequence). The V end was cut by 0 bases, the J end by 5 bases, with 10 bases between. The CDR3 spells CASSQDNSRTEAFF. The CDR3 DNA is TGTGCCAGCAGCCAAGATAACAGCCGAACTGAAGCTTTCTTT.

As concerns this clonotype: A much larger clone sits a single nucleotide away, making a read error possible. This chain's CDR3 is CASSLSILRFGQYF. The CDR3 DNA reads as TGTGCCAGCAGTTTATCGATATTACGTTTCGGGCAGTACTTC. The chain uses TRBV27 and TRBJ2-7, with unresolved D. The ends were cut back, 0 bases at V and 9 bases at J, with 15 bases in the middle. The CDR3 is 14 amino acids. In germline, CDR1 is MNHEY, CDR2 SMNVEV (reference sequence).

This clonotype has only a few counts. This sequence joins TRBV5-1 and TRBJ2-5; tentative D call: TRBD2 (5 bases). This CDR3 spans 16 amino acids. Trimming shortened V by 0 bases and J by 1 base, and 13 bases separated the two germline ends. Germline CDR1 and CDR2: SGHRS and YFSETQ. This CDR3 is CASSLGVQRFQETQYF. The CDR3 DNA sequence: TGCGCCAGCAGCTTGGGGGTCCAGCGGTTCCAAGAGACCCAGTACTTC.